Given below is one T cell receptor beta chain in context. Its antigen is undetermined. Germline values: CDR1 SGHAT, CDR2 FQNNGV. The CDR3 extends over 14 amino acids. Germline trimming cut 4 bases from V and 7 bases from J; bases unmatched to any gene: 10. Sequenced by immunoSEQ multiplex PCR; TCRdb stores in-frame clones only, minus some. The repertoire has about 100,000 clones, more than 70% of them found once; the top ten carry 4% to 4.5%. The record originates from a study of T cell responses to AZD1222 COVID-19 vaccine. Broader study findings: Nearly half of the spike-specific TCRs reportedly recognize variant regions that carry no mutations.

The rearrangement links TRBV11-2 to TRBJ2-7; 7 bases are shared with TRBD1. The source was peripheral blood, collected on day 0 of MenACWY control vaccination. The sequence derives from an adult in good health. In nucleotides, the CDR3 is TGTGCCAGCAGCTCTAGGACAGGTTCCGGTGAGCAGTACTTC. This sequence encodes CASSSRTGSGEQYF.